This T cell receptor beta chain was obtained from a study of CD8 T cells in Susac syndrome (dated by TCRdb to between 2018 and 2021). Looking at the study overall: Whether CD8+ T cell activation and differentiation in Susac syndrome was antigen driven was tested using repertoire sequencing. Results and caveats for the whole study, not just this receptor: The TCR sequencing and HLA analysis was acknowledged to have included a relatively small number of individuals.

V is cut back by 0 bases and J by 8 bases, with 1 base in the junction unmatched. From the cysteine through the phenylalanine, the CDR3 covers 13 amino acids. The kept DNA is CDR3 alone, 39 bases in frame from the first base. CDR1 and CDR2, per the germline V gene (reference sequence), are GTSNPN and SVGIG. RNA was extracted using the RNeasy kit, and roughly 0.5 to 1 ug of the RNA was reverse transcribed with random hexamers. The immunoSEQ multiplex PCR assay, which covers 54 Vbeta and 13 Jbeta segments, was used to amplify TCR beta CDR3 regions. PCR amplification bias was corrected using a synthetic template baseline for primer optimization and computational correction. In the authors' own workflow: Reads were annotated to V, D and J genes per IMGT and analyzed with immunoSEQ Analyzer, keeping only productive sequences. Clonality was computed as one minus Shannon entropy normalized by log2 of the number of productive unique sequences. For each patient and control, public and private clones were evaluated within the 100 most prevalent clones. Clones were defined as Susac-specific when absent from the healthy and MS cohorts, from some 1,100 published viral clones and from other ImmuneACCESS disease sequences. TCRdb cleaned the public reads at Q25 with fastp, built clones with MiXCR and kept in-frame beta chains. Entries are consolidated by CDR3 protein sequence, retaining the most common genes and DNA. The V and J calls come from TCRdb's annotation, not from the publication. Present in this sample are 150,000 to 200,000 distinct CDR3 sequences, roughly 95% of which were seen just once. The top ten clonotypes cover under 0.095% of the sample.

High-throughput TCR beta sequencing profiled peripheral blood CD8+ and CD4+ T cells from healthy donors, Susac syndrome patients and multiple sclerosis patients. The multiple sclerosis controls were treatment-naive patients whose relapsing-remitting disease, either stable or active, fulfilled the revised McDonald criteria. Bulk CD8+ and CD4+ T cells were purified magnetically by negative isolation, whereas CD8+ TEMRA cells were enriched by FACS. Blood was drawn into EDTA tubes, processed within 24 hours, and PBMCs were isolated by density gradient centrifugation. PBMCs intended for TCR sequencing were cryopreserved in liquid nitrogen and thawed later in a water bath at 37 degrees C. A purity of at least 90% was achieved for sorted or isolated CD4+, CD8+ and CD8+ TEMRA cells. Concerning this clonotype: Its antigen is not yet known. No base qualities exist here, and no much larger clone lies one base off it.

This sequence uses TRBV30 and TRBJ1-6; the junction holds 7 bases that match TRBD1. Sample: CD4+ T cells from PBMCs. This clonotype was sampled from a human donor with multiple sclerosis. DNA sequence: TGTGCCTGGAGTGTCGACAGGGATTCACCCCTCCACTTT. Its protein reads: CAWSVDRDSPLHF.